The 5 T cell receptor beta chains in this list originate from one sample, sequenced in a study of CD8 T cells in Susac syndrome. RNA was extracted with the RNeasy kit, and a quantity of roughly 0.45 to 1 ug was reverse transcribed using random hexamers. From the immunoSEQ multiplex PCR reads, TCRdb called clonotypes with MiXCR, one entry per CDR3 protein. The sample lists over 130,000 distinct CDR3 sequences; 85% to 95% were seen once. The sample comprised CD4+ T cells from PBMCs. The receptors stem from a human donor with multiple sclerosis.

V usage is TRBV9 and J usage is TRBJ1-2; D is undetermined. Trimming pared 2 bases from V and 7 bases from J, leaving 3 bases between. This CDR3 has 10 residues. The germline V gene encodes CDR1 SGDLS and CDR2 YYNGEE. The CDR3: CASSVIGYTF. CDR3 DNA sequence: TGTGCCAGCAGCGTGATTGGCTACACCTTC.

V gene TRBV6-5 combines with J gene TRBJ2-3, with a possible D match to TRBD2 (5 bases). Germline V CDR1 and CDR2: MNHEY, SVGAGI. Trimming left V 0 bases short and J 3 bases short, with 16 bases between. CDR3 size: 17 residues. The CDR3 nucleotides read TGTGCCAGCAGTTACTCGTGGCTAGCTCTAGGAACAGATACGCAGTATTTT. Translated: CASSYSWLALGTDTQYF.

In regard to this clonotype: A read error may account for a junction end that differs from germline. This chain joins TRBV5-1 and TRBJ2-1; no definite D call. There are 15 residues in the CDR3. The germline V gene has CDR1 SGHRS and CDR2 YFSETQ. CDR3 sequence reads: CASSLEPSSYDEQFF. The DNA for the CDR3 is TGCGCCAGCAGCTTGGAACCAAGCTCCTACGATGAGCAGTTCTTC.

The rearrangement uses TRBV6-2 or TRBV6-3 and TRBJ2-2, with D unresolved. Germline assignment: CDR1 MNHEY and CDR2 SVGEGT. V lost 6 bases to trimming and J lost 5 bases, with 19 bases between them. The CDR3 runs 16 residues. This CDR3 is CASSKIGLPDTGELFF. CDR3 DNA: TGTGCCAGCAGCAAGATCGGGCTACCCGATACCGGGGAGCTGTTTTTT.

This chain connects TRBV9 to TRBJ1-2; D gene uncertain. CDR1 and CDR2 (germline): SGDLS, YYNGEE. With 0 bases removed from V and 4 bases from J, the gap between germline ends came to 7 bases. The CDR3 length is 13 residues. CDR3: CASSVGGSYGYTF. For the CDR3, the DNA is TGTGCCAGCAGCGTAGGCGGAAGCTATGGCTACACCTTC.